Following are 10 T cell receptor beta chains from one sample sequenced in a study of T-cell memory formation after mild COVID-19. TCRdb reprocessed the 5' RACE reads via MiXCR and lists one record per CDR3 protein. The sample lists 450,000 to 650,000 distinct CDR3 sequences; 15% to 20% were seen once. Sequencing used PBMCs or a T cell subset sorted from them (not recorded which). These receptors all stem from an adult woman who had mild COVID-19 (a few samples of this study predate the infection). Cell type and time point are not known.

This clonotype was found many times. CDR3 nucleotide sequence: TGTGCCAGCAGCTTCGCTAGCGAGCAGTACTTC. Its protein product is CASSFASEQYF. This rearrangement joins TRBV7-9 to TRBJ2-7; D gene unclear. V was shortened by 3 bases and J by 6 bases, with 6 bases between the two germline ends. The CDR3 runs to 11 residues. Germline V lookup: CDR1 SEHNR, CDR2 FQNEAQ (reference sequence).

The chain couples TRBV5-1 to TRBJ2-5; D gene ambiguous. V lost 4 bases and J 4 bases, leaving 8 bases between the germline ends. The CDR3 totals 12 residues. Germline values: CDR1 SGHRS, CDR2 YFSETQ. The CDR3 loop is CASSVPTETQYF. In DNA, the CDR3 is TGCGCCAGCAGCGTTCCCACAGAGACCCAGTACTTC.

This clonotype was observed at least ten times. The chain joins TRBV5-6 to TRBJ2-7, with D maybe TRBD1 (5 bases). V lost 4 bases to trimming and J lost 6 bases, with 14 bases between them. The CDR3 has 13 residues. Germline CDR1 SGHDT, CDR2 YYEEEE. In DNA, the CDR3 is TGTGCCAGCAGCCTAAACCAGGGTTCCGAGCAGTACTTC. It codes for CASSLNQGSEQYF.

This clonotype has just a few counts. V gene TRBV7-8 combines with J gene TRBJ2-3, with a weak D call TRBD2 (5 bases). This CDR3 is built from 15 residues. V lost 5 bases and J 0 bases, leaving 12 bases between the germline ends. Germline loops: CDR1 SGHVS, CDR2 FQNEAQ. The CDR3: CASSPFPGSTDTQYF. The CDR3 coding sequence is TGTGCCAGCAGCCCCTTCCCGGGAAGCACAGATACGCAGTATTTT.

The V gene is TRBV5-1, the J gene TRBJ2-2; no clear D. This CDR3 comprises 13 residues. Germline CDR1 reads SGHRS; CDR2 reads YFSETQ. Trimming stripped 6 bases from V and 1 base from J, with 7 bases between. Here the CDR3 reads CASNSGNTGELFF. The CDR3 DNA reads as TGCGCCAGCAATTCGGGGAACACCGGGGAGCTGTTTTTT.

The genes are TRBV20-1 and TRBJ2-7; possibly TRBD1 or TRBD2 for D (5 bases each). CDR3 length: 16 amino acids. Germline V gives CDR1 DFQATT, CDR2 SNEGSKA (reference sequence). Deletions cut 1 base from V and 0 bases from J, with 16 bases between. CDR3: CSARGPGTDSSYEQYF. The CDR3 DNA sequence: TGCAGTGCTAGAGGCCCTGGGACGGATAGCTCCTACGAGCAGTACTTC.

Only a few counts were recorded for this clonotype. The genes are TRBV7-2 and TRBJ2-5, with TRBD2 matching 9 bases. The CDR3 spans 15 residues. Germline V gives CDR1 SGHTA, CDR2 FQGNSA. After removal of 1 base from V and 4 bases from J, the junction contained 4 bases not matched to a gene. CDR3 in amino acids: CASSLDSGSLETQYF. In DNA form, the CDR3 reads TGTGCCAGCAGCTTAGATAGCGGGAGTTTAGAGACCCAGTACTTC.

The chain joins TRBV14 to TRBJ2-4; TRBD2 agrees at 11 bases. Losses at the gene ends were 1 base for V and 0 bases for J; bases not matched to a gene: 2. The CDR3 length is 17 residues. Germline V gene sequence: CDR1 SGHDN, CDR2 FVKESK. The CDR3 DNA reads as TGTGCCAGCAGCCAAGGAGGACTAGCGGGAGCCAAAAACATTCAGTACTTC. Translated, it gives CASSQGGLAGAKNIQYF.

This clonotype was recorded a few times. The gene calls are TRBV5-1 and TRBJ2-3; 11 bases agree with TRBD2. CDR3 length: 15 amino acids. V lost 0 bases, J lost 5 bases, and 2 bases stayed unmatched. The germline V gene has CDR1 SGHRS and CDR2 YFSETQ. The CDR3 region is CASSLVGLAVDTQYF. The CDR3 DNA follows: TGCGCCAGCAGCTTGGTGGGACTAGCGGTAGATACGCAGTATTTT.

This clonotype was observed many times. The gene calls are TRBV29-1 and TRBJ1-1; 7 bases map to TRBD1. V shed 0 bases, J shed 0 bases, and the junction held 13 bases outside the gene matches. Germline assignment: CDR1 SQVTM and CDR2 ANQGSEA. The CDR3 has 18 residues. The DNA for the CDR3 is TGCAGCGTTGAAGATCTCATCTGGGACAGAAACTTGAACACTGAAGCTTTCTTT. Amino acids: CSVEDLIWDRNLNTEAFF.